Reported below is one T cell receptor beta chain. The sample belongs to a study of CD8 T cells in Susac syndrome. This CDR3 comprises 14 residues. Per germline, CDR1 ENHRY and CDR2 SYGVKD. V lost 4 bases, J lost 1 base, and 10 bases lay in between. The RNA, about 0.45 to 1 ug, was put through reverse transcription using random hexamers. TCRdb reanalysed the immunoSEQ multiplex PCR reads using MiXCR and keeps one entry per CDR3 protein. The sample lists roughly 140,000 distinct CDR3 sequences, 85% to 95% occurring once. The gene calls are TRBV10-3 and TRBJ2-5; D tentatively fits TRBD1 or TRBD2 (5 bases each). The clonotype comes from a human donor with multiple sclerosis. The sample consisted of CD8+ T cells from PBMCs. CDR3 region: CAISARGPQETQYF. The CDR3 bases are TGTGCCATCAGTGCGAGGGGACCCCAAGAGACCCAGTACTTC.